This T cell receptor beta chain was obtained from a study of blood T cell repertoires in COVID-19. This CDR3 has 13 residues. Germline V gene lookup returns CDR1 ENHRY and CDR2 SYGVKD. Trimming left V 2 bases short and J 7 bases short, with 11 bases between. TCRdb's table, derived via immunoSEQ multiplex PCR, lists solely in-frame clones and lacks some. Of about 120,000 clones listed, approximately 87% are singletons. The rearrangement joins TRBV10-3 to TRBJ1-2; no definite D call. This sequence originates from a woman aged 45-60 years with acute or convalescent COVID-19. Sequencing used peripheral blood. The CDR3 sequence: CAISEDSVVGYTF. The CDR3 coding sequence is TGTGCCATCAGTGAGGACTCGGTGGTTGGCTACACCTTC.